This T cell receptor (beta chain) was obtained from a study of cytotoxic CD8 clonotypes in ibrutinib-treated CLL. Study-wide background: Partial response occurred in around 24 patients and complete response in 2; at median about 72 months, around 14 remained remitted and roughly 12 progressed. Mean productive templates were approximately 240,000; mean productive rearrangements were 94,082.

Here immunoSEQ multiplex PCR was the method, and the copy in TCRdb shows in-frame clones only, minus some. In the table there are about 160,000 clones, about 80% of which are singletons. About 2 micrograms of genomic DNA, which was extracted from cryopreserved PBMCs, served as the material used for the TCR beta libraries. Overall study results and limits: Investigators sampled sustained-remission and progressing patients at differing times.

The CDR3 sequence is 14 residues long. Germline CDR1 is MNHEY and CDR2 is SVGAGI. V was clipped by 6 bases and J by 10 bases, with 16 bases between them. As regards this clone: What it binds is not known.

V gene TRBV6-5 combines with J gene TRBJ1-6, with D perhaps TRBD1 (6 bases). The sequences come from PBMCs, collected after 12 months of ibrutinib treatment. This clonotype originated in a human donor with chronic lymphocytic leukemia. The CDR3 protein is CASSTQGGRSPLHF. The CDR3 coding sequence is TGTGCCAGCAGCACACAGGGTGGGCGATCACCCCTCCACTTT.